This record concerns one TCR beta chain sequence. No antigen is known for it. TCRdb redid the calling of the reads with MiXCR, one entry per CDR3 protein. The table has a few hundred thousand distinct CDR3 sequences, roughly 13% seen once. CDR3 length: 14 amino acids. Trimming took 0 bases from V and 0 from J, leaving 8 bases between them. Germline CDR1 and CDR2: DFQATT and SNEGSKA (reference sequence). This specimen belongs to a study of T cell repertoires in cytomegalovirus infection. General study results and limits: Summed frequency of public TCR beta families distinguished CMV carriers with the relevant HLA.

The receptor was isolated from a human donor in good health (CMV status not recorded). Some clones in this sample may be carry-over from other donors' samples. The chain has TRBV20-1 and TRBJ1-1, with D uncertain. Sequenced sample: PBMCs. CDR3 loop: CSARDMGMNTEAFF. The CDR3 DNA reads TGCAGTGCTAGAGATATGGGGATGAACACTGAAGCTTTCTTT.